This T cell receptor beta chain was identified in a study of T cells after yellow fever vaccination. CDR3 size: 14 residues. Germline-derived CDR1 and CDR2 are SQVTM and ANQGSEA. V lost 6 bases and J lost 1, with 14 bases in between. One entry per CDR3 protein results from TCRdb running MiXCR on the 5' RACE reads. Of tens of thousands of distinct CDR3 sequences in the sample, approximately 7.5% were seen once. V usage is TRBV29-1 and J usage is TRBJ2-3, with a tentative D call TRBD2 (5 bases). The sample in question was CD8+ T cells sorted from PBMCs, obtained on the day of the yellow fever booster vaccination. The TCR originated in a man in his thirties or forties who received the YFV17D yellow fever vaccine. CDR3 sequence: CSVDQAGGTDTQYF. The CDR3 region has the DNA TGCAGCGTCGACCAGGCGGGTGGCACAGATACGCAGTATTTT.